The T cell receptor beta chain under discussion was sequenced for a study of cytotoxic CD8 clonotypes in ibrutinib-treated CLL. Only in-frame clones appear in the TCRdb table, and some are missing; sequencing was by immunoSEQ multiplex PCR. Seen here are about 140,000 clones, roughly 80% observed once, and the top ten hold about 29%. Study-level findings and limits: Shared public clonotypes were rare, and on treatment they either got smaller or stayed the same.

Germline CDR1 and CDR2: SGHTA and FQGTGA. The V segment lost 5 bases and the J segment 1 base; nucleotides outside the gene matches: 11. The CDR3 is 18 amino acids. On this clone: Its antigen remains unidentified.

The sequenced sample was PBMCs, obtained after 12 months of ibrutinib treatment. V and J are TRBV7-3 and TRBJ2-5; 12 nucleotides agree with TRBD2. The sequence was collected from a human donor with chronic lymphocytic leukemia. The CDR3 bases are TGTGCCAGCAGCCCGAGTCCCGGGACTAGCGGGTTCCAAGAGACCCAGTACTTC. Protein: CASSPSPGTSGFQETQYF.